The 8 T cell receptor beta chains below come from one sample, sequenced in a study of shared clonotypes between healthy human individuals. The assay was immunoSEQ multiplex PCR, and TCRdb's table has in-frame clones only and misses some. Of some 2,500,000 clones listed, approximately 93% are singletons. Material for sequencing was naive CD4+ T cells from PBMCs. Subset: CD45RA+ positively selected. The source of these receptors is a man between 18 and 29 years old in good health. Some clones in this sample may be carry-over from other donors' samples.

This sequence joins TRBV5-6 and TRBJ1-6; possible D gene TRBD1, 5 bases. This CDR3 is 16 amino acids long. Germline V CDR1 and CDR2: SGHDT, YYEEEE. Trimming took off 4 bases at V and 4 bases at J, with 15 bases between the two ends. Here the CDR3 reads CASSPWGEGYNSPLHF. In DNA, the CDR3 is TGTGCCAGCAGCCCGTGGGGCGAGGGTTATAATTCACCCCTCCACTTT.

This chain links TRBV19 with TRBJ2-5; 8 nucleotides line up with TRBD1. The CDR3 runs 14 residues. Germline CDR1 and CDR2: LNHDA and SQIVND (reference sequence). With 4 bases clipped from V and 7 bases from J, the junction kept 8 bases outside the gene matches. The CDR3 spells CASSTTGGEGTQYF. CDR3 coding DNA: TGTGCCAGTAGTACCACAGGGGGAGAGGGGACCCAGTACTTC.

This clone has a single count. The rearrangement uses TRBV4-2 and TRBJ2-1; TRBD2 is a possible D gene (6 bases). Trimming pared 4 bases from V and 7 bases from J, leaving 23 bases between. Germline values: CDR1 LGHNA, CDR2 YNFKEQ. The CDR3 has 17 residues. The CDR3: CASSRANSGTFGNEQFF. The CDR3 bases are TGTGCCAGCAGCCGAGCCAATAGCGGTACTTTCGGGAATGAGCAGTTCTTC.

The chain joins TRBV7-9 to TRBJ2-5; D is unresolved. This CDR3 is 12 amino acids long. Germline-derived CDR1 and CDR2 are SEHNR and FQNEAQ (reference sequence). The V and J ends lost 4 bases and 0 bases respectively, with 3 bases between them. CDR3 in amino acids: CASSWYQETQYF. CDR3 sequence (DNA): TGTGCCAGCAGCTGGTACCAAGAGACCCAGTACTTC. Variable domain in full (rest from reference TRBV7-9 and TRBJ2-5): DTGVSQNPRHKITKRGQNVTFRCDPISEHNRLYWYRQTLGQGPEFLTYFQNEAQLEKSRLLSDRFSAERPKGSFSTLEIQRTEQGDSAMYLCASSWYQETQYFGPGTRLLVL.

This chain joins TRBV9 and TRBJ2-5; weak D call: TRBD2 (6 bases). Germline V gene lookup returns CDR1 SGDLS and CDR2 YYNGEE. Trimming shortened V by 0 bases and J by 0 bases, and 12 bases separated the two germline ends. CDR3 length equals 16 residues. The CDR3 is CASSVGRGEYQETQYF. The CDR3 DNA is TGTGCCAGCAGCGTAGGGCGGGGCGAGTACCAAGAGACCCAGTACTTC.

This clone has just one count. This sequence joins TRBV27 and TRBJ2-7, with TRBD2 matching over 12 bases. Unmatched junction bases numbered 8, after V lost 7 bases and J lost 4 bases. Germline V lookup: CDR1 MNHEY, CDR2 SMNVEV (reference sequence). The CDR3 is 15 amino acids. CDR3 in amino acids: CASKSLAGGQYEQYF. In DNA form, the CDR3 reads TGTGCCAGCAAATCCCTAGCGGGAGGGCAATACGAGCAGTACTTC.

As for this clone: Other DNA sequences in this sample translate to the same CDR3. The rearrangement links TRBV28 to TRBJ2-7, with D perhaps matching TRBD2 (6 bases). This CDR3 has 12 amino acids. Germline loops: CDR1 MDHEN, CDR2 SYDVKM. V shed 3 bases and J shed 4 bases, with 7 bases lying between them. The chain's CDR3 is CASSLEGYEQYF. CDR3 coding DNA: TGTGCCAGCAGTTTGGAGGGTTACGAGCAGTACTTC.

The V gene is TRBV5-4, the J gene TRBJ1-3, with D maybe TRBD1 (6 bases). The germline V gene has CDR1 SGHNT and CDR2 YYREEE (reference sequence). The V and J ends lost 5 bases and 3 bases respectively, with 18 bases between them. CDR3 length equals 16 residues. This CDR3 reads CASSFGGPDIGNTIYF. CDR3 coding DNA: TGTGCCAGCAGTTTTGGGGGCCCGGACATTGGAAACACCATATATTTT. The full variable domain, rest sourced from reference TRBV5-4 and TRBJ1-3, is ETGVTQSPTHLIKTRGQQVTLRCSSQSGHNTVSWYQQALGQGPQFIFQYYREEENGRGNFPPRFSGLQFPNYSSELNVNALELDDSALYLCASSFGGPDIGNTIYFGEGSWLTVV.